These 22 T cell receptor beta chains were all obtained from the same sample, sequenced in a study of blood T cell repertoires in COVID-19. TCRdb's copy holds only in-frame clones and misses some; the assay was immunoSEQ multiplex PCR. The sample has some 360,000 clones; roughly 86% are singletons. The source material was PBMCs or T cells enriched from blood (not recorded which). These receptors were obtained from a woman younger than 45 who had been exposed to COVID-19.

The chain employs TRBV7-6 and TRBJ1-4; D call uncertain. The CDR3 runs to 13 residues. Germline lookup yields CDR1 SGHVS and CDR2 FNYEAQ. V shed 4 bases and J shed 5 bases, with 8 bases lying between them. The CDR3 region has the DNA TGTGCCAGCAGCTGGAGGGAAAATGAAAAACTGTTTTTT. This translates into CASSWRENEKLFF.

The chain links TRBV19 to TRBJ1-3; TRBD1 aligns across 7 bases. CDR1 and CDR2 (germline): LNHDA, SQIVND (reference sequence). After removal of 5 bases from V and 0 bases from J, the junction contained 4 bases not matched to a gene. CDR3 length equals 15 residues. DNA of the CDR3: TGTGCCAGTAGTCCGGGACAGTCCTCTGGAAACACCATATATTTT. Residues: CASSPGQSSGNTIYF.

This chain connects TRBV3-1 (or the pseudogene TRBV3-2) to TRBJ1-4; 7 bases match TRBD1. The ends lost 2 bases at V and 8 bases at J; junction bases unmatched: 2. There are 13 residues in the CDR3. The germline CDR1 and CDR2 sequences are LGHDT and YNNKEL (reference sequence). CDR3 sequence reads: CASSQSDREKLFF. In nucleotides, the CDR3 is TGTGCCAGCAGCCAATCGGACAGGGAAAAACTGTTTTTT.

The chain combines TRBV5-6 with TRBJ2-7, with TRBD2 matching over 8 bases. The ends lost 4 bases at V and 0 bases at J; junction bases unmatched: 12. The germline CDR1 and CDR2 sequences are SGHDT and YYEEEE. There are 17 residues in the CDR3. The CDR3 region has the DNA TGTGCCAGCAGCCCCCAAACTAGTCGGGAGGGCTCCTACGAGCAGTACTTC. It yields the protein CASSPQTSREGSYEQYF.

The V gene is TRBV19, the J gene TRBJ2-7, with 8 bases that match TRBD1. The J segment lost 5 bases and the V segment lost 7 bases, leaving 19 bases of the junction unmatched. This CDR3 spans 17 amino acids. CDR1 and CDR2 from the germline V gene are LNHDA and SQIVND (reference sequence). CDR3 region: CASTPTPVDRDTDEQYF. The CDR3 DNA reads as TGTGCCAGTACTCCAACCCCTGTGGACAGGGATACGGACGAGCAGTACTTC. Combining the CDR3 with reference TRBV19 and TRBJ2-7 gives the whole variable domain DGGITQSPKYLFRKEGQNVTLSCEQNLNHDAMYWYRQDPGQGLRLIYYSQIVNDFQKGDIAEGYSVSREKKESFPLTVTSAQKNPTAFYLCASTPTPVDRDTDEQYFGPGTRLTVT.

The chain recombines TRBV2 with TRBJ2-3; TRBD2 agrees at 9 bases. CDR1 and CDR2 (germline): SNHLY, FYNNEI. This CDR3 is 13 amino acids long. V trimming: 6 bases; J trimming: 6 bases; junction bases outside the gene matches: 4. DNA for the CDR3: TGTGCCAGCAGCGGGACTAGCTCTGATACGCAGTATTTT. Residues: CASSGTSSDTQYF.

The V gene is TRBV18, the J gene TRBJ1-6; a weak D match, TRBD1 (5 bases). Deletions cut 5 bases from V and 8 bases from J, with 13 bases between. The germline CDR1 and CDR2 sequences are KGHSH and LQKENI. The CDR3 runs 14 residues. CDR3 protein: CASSDTEGYSPLHF. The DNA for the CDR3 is TGTGCCAGCTCAGACACGGAGGGGTATTCACCCCTCCACTTT.

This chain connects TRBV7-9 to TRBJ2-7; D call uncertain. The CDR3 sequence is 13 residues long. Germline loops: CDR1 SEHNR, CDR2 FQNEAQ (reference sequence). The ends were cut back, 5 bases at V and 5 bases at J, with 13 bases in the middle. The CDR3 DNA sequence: TGTGCCAGCAGCCTACCCCGTGTGGACGAGCAGTACTTC. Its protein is CASSLPRVDEQYF.

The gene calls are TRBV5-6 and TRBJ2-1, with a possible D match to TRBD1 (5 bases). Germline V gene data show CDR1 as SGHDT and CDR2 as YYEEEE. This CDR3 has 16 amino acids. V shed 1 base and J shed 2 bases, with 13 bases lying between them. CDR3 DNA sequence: TGTGCCAGCAGCTTGTTGCAGGGAATTGCCTACAATGAGCAGTTCTTC. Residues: CASSLLQGIAYNEQFF.

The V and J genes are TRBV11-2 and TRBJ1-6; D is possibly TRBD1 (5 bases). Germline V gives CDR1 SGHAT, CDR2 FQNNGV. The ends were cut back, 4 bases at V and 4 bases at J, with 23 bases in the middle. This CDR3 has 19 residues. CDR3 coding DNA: TGTGCCAGCAGCTCCCCTGTCGACAGAGCCGTTAGGTATAATTCACCCCTCCACTTT. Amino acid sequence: CASSSPVDRAVRYNSPLHF.

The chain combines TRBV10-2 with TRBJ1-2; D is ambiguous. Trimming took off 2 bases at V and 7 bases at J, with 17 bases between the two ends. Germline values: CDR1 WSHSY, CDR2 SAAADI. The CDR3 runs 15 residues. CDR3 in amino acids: CASSEIQIFGGGYTF. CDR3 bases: TGCGCCAGCAGTGAGATACAGATCTTTGGTGGTGGCTACACCTTC.

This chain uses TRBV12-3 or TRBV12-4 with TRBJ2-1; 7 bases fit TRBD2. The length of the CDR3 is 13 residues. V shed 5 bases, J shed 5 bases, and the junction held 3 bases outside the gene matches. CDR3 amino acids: CASSLGRNNEQFF. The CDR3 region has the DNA TGTGCCAGCAGTCTCGGGAGGAACAATGAGCAGTTCTTC.

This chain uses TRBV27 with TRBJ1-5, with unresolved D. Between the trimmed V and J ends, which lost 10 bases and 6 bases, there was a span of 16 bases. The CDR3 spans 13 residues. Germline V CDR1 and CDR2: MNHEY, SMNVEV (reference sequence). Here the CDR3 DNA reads TGTGCCACCTTAACGGGATCGGGTCAGCCCCAGCATTTT. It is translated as CATLTGSGQPQHF.

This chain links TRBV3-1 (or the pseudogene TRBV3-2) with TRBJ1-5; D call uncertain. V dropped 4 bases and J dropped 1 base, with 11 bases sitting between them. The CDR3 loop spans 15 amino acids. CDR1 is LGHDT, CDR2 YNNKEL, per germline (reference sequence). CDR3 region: CASSPTKKSNQPQHF. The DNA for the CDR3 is TGTGCCAGCAGCCCAACAAAGAAGAGCAATCAGCCCCAGCATTTT.

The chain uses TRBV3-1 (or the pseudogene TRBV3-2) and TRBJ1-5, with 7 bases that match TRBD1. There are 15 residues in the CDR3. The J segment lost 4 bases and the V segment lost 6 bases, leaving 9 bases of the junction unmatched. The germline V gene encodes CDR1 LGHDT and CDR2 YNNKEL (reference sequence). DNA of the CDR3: TGTGCCAGCAGTAATACAGGGGTTACAAATCAGCCCCAGCATTTT. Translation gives CASSNTGVTNQPQHF.

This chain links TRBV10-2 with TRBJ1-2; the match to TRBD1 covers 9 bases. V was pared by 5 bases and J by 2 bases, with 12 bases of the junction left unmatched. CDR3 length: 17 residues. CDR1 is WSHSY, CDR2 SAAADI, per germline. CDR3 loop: CASSKGTGRKGNYGYTF. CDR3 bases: TGCGCCAGCAGTAAGGGGACAGGGAGGAAAGGGAACTATGGCTACACCTTC.

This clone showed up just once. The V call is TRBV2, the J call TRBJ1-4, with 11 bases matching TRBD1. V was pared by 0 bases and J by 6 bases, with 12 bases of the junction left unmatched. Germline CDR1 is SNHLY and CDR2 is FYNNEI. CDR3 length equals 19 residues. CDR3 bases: TGTGCCAGCAGTGAAGCTTCCCTGGGACAGGGGGGTTTCGATGAAAAACTGTTTTTT. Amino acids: CASSEASLGQGGFDEKLFF.

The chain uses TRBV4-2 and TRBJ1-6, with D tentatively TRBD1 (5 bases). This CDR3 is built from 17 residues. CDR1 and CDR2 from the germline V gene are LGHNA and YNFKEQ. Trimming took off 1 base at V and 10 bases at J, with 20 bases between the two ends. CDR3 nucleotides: TGTGCCAGCAGCCAAGTTATCCAGGGAGGGATGGGCTCACCCCTCCACTTT. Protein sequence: CASSQVIQGGMGSPLHF.

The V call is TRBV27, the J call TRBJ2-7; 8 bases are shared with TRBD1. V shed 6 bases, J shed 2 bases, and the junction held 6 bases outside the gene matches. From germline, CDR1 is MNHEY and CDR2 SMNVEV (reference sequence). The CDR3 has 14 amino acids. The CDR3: CASRMDRAPYEQYF. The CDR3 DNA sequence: TGTGCCAGCAGAATGGACAGGGCCCCCTACGAGCAGTACTTC.

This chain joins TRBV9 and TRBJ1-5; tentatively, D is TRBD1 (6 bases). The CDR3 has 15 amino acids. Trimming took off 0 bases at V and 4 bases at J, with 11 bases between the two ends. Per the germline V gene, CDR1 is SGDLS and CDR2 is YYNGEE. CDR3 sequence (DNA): TGTGCCAGCAGCGTAGAGGGAGGGGGGAATCAGCCCCAGCATTTT. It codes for CASSVEGGGNQPQHF.

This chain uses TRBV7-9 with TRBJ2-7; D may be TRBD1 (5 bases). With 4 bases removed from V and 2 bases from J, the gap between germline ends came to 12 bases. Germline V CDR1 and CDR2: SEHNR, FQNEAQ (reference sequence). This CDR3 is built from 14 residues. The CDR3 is CASSSARVPYEQYF. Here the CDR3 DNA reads TGTGCCAGCAGCTCAGCCAGGGTCCCCTACGAGCAGTACTTC. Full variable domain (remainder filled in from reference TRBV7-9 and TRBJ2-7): DTGVSQNPRHKITKRGQNVTFRCDPISEHNRLYWYRQTLGQGPEFLTYFQNEAQLEKSRLLSDRFSAERPKGSFSTLEIQRTEQGDSAMYLCASSSARVPYEQYFGPGTRLTVT.

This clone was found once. The CDR3 DNA reads TGTGCCAGCAGCTTTAGCGGGTGGCTTCTCTATGAGCAGTTCTTC. Its protein is CASSFSGWLLYEQFF. The chain carries TRBV11-1 and TRBJ2-1; 7 positions match TRBD2. The CDR3 has 15 residues. Germline CDR1 is SGHAT and CDR2 is FQDESV (reference sequence). V dropped 3 bases and J dropped 8; count of bases not matched to a gene: 10.